The clone carrying this T cell receptor (beta chain) was picked up a small number of times. The antigen is not known. The data originate from a study of T cell responses to AZD1222 COVID-19 vaccine. This table comes from immunoSEQ multiplex PCR, and its TCRdb copy is limited to in-frame clones, with some not included. This table holds tens of thousands of clones, around three quarters found once. The ends lost 5 bases at V and 6 bases at J; junction bases unmatched: 4. Germline CDR1 reads LNHDA; CDR2 reads SQIVND (reference sequence). The CDR3 runs to 14 residues. Study-wide findings and caveats: Scientists sampled the repertoires only once the peak T cell response had passed. The donor cohort was predominantly white British with a female majority, and clonal diversity may have been underestimated. Among vaccine-associated CD4 TCRs, coverage spanned spike, with dominance at 160-218 and 743-854.

Sequencing used peripheral blood, obtained 28 days after the second AZD1222 dose. The chain links TRBV19 to TRBJ2-1; the match to TRBD2 covers 10 bases. The TCR sequence derives from an adult who received the AZD1222 COVID-19 vaccine. The CDR3, as DNA: TGTGCCAGTAGTGAGAGGACTAGCGGCAATGAGCAGTTCTTC. Translating it yields CASSERTSGNEQFF.